Following are 19 T cell receptor beta chains from one sample sequenced in a study of blood T cell repertoires in COVID-19. Measured with immunoSEQ multiplex PCR; TCRdb has only the in-frame clones, and not every one. Of around 300,000 clones in the sample, more than 80% were seen once. The sequencing input was PBMCs or T cells enriched from blood (not recorded which). These receptors all stem from a woman between 18 and 29 years old who had recovered from COVID-19.

The V and J genes are TRBV4-1 and TRBJ2-2, with D possibly being TRBD1 (5 bases). This CDR3 region has 16 residues. CDR1 and CDR2 from the germline V gene are MGHRA and YSYEKL. The ends were cut back, 2 bases at V and 5 bases at J, with 15 bases in the middle. Here the CDR3 reads CASSQHQGVRTGELFF. CDR3 DNA: TGCGCCAGCAGCCAACATCAAGGGGTGCGGACCGGGGAGCTGTTTTTT.

J is TRBJ1-5 and V is TRBV3-1 (or the pseudogene TRBV3-2), with D possibly TRBD1 on 5 matching bases. Germline-derived CDR1 and CDR2 are LGHDT and YNNKEL (reference sequence). The CDR3 consists of 14 residues. Trimming stripped 3 bases from V and 9 bases from J, with 15 bases between. CDR3 region: CASSQGRGTWPQHF. DNA of the CDR3: TGTGCCAGCAGCCAGGGGAGGGGAACTTGGCCCCAGCATTTT.

V and J are TRBV5-6 and TRBJ1-1; 10 nucleotides line up with TRBD1. Trimming at V came to 2 bases and at J to 3 bases, leaving 4 bases not matched to a gene. This CDR3 has 15 amino acids. Germline V lookup: CDR1 SGHDT, CDR2 YYEEEE. The CDR3 DNA is TGTGCCAGCAGCTTAGCCGGGACAGGGGACACTGAAGCTTTCTTT. It encodes CASSLAGTGDTEAFF.

The count of this clone is one. V gene TRBV6-5 combines with J gene TRBJ1-1, with TRBD1 matching 9 bases. The length of the CDR3 is 15 residues. Germline V CDR1 and CDR2: MNHEY, SVGAGI. V lost 5 bases to trimming and J lost 7 bases; unmatched junction nucleotides: 11. In DNA, the CDR3 is TGTGCCAGCAGTCGGGGGACAGGGAGAGGAGTTGAAGCTTTCTTT. Amino acid sequence: CASSRGTGRGVEAFF.

The rearrangement links TRBV25-1 to TRBJ1-1; 10 nucleotides line up with TRBD1. V lost 6 bases and J lost 0; bases outside the gene matches: 10. The germline CDR1 and CDR2 sequences are MGHDK and SYGVNS. The CDR3 spans 17 residues. The CDR3 region is CASRGGQGGLMNTEAFF. As DNA, the CDR3 is TGTGCCAGCAGGGGAGGACAGGGGGGCCTTATGAACACTGAAGCTTTCTTT.

CDR3 amino acids: CASSLSFGREETQYF. CDR3 DNA: TGTGCCAGCAGCTTGAGCTTTGGGCGAGAAGAGACCCAGTACTTC. The V call is TRBV11-3, the J call TRBJ2-5; D not certain. The CDR3 is 15 amino acids. Looked up from germline, CDR1 is SGHNT and CDR2 is YENEEA. Trimming stripped 3 bases from V and 3 bases from J, with 14 bases between. Full variable domain (rest looked up from reference TRBV11-3 and TRBJ2-5): EAGVVQSPRYKIIEKKQPVAFWCNPISGHNTLYWYLQNLGQGPELLIRYENEEAVDDSQLPKDRFSAERLKGVDSTLKIQPAELGDSAVYLCASSLSFGREETQYFGPGTRLLVL.

The chain links TRBV6-6 to TRBJ2-3, with 8 bases that match TRBD1. The ends lost 5 bases at V and 3 bases at J; junction bases unmatched: 7. The CDR3 runs 15 residues. CDR1 is MNHNY and CDR2 is SVGAGI in the germline V gene (reference sequence). CDR3 sequence: CASSPRTGRTDTQYF. DNA of the CDR3: TGTGCCAGCAGTCCCCGGACAGGGAGGACAGATACGCAGTATTTT.

The V gene is TRBV18, the J gene TRBJ1-3; 7 bases agree with TRBD1. V lost 3 bases, J lost 0 bases, and 5 bases stayed unmatched. The CDR3 totals 16 residues. Germline CDR1 KGHSH, CDR2 LQKENI. CDR3 coding DNA: TGTGCCAGCTCACCCACAGGGGATGTCTCTGGAAACACCATATATTTT. Translation gives CASSPTGDVSGNTIYF.

V usage is TRBV24-1 and J usage is TRBJ1-2; D not certain. The V gene's germline CDR1 is KGHDR and CDR2 SFDVKD. V lost 3 bases, J lost 5 bases, and 12 bases lay in between. The CDR3 is 14 residues long. The chain's CDR3 is CATSDPPEAYGYTF. In DNA form, the CDR3 reads TGTGCCACCAGTGATCCGCCTGAGGCTTATGGCTACACCTTC.

The gene calls are TRBV30 and TRBJ1-6; D unclear. V was shortened by 1 base and J by 12 bases, with 13 bases between the two germline ends. The CDR3 is 13 residues long. CDR1 is GTSNPN, CDR2 SVGIG, per germline (reference sequence). The CDR3 DNA reads as TGTGCCTGGAGTGGGGAGGAGGGTTTACCCCTCCACTTT. Translated: CAWSGEEGLPLHF.

The chain has TRBV11-3 and TRBJ1-5; a weak D match, TRBD1 (5 bases). The V and J ends lost 6 bases and 0 bases respectively, with 15 bases between them. CDR1 and CDR2 from the germline V gene are SGHNT and YENEEA. CDR3 length: 16 residues. The CDR3 DNA is TGTGCCAGCAGACGATCGGACAAAGATAGCAATCAGCCCCAGCATTTT. It yields the protein CASRRSDKDSNQPQHF.

The CDR3 reads CASSFIRGPDGNTIYF. CDR3 sequence (DNA): TGTGCCAGCAGCTTCATCAGGGGGCCAGATGGAAACACCATATATTTT. The J gene is TRBJ1-3, the V gene TRBV7-8; TRBD1 aligns across 8 bases. Germline trimming cut 3 bases from V and 3 bases from J; bases unmatched to any gene: 7. The CDR3 has 16 amino acids. CDR1 SGHVS and CDR2 FQNEAQ come from the germline V gene.

The chain recombines TRBV5-1 with TRBJ2-7; tentatively, D is TRBD1 (6 bases). The CDR3 is 16 residues long. The germline gives CDR1 SGHRS, CDR2 YFSETQ. Between the trimmed V and J ends, which lost 5 bases and 3 bases, there was a span of 21 bases. The CDR3 region is CASSRETGTSIYEQYF. For the CDR3, the DNA is TGCGCCAGCAGTCGAGAGACCGGGACAAGCATCTACGAGCAGTACTTC.

The chain uses TRBV6-5 and TRBJ1-2; D gene ambiguous. V lost 6 bases and J lost 3, with 17 bases in between. The length of the CDR3 is 15 residues. From germline, CDR1 is MNHEY and CDR2 SVGAGI. The CDR3 region is CASSPRRRQDYGYTF. DNA of the CDR3: TGTGCCAGCAGCCCCCGTCGGCGCCAGGACTATGGCTACACCTTC.

The chain employs TRBV27 and TRBJ2-5; a weak D match, TRBD2 (6 bases). The V gene's germline CDR1 is MNHEY and CDR2 SMNVEV (reference sequence). CDR3 length: 13 amino acids. The ends were cut back, 0 bases at V and 5 bases at J, with 7 bases in the middle. The CDR3 region is CASSLSLAETQYF. The CDR3, as DNA: TGTGCCAGCAGTTTATCCCTAGCGGAGACCCAGTACTTC.

The rearrangement uses TRBV2 and TRBJ1-2, with D possibly TRBD1 on 6 matching bases. Germline values: CDR1 SNHLY, CDR2 FYNNEI. CDR3 length equals 15 residues. Trimming removed 3 bases at V and 3 bases at J, with 14 bases between. Here the CDR3 DNA reads TGTGCCAGCAGTGAGTTGTCAGGGGTAGACTATGGCTACACCTTC. It codes for CASSELSGVDYGYTF.

The V call is TRBV19, the J call TRBJ1-2; D is ambiguous. The length of the CDR3 is 16 residues. Per the germline V gene, CDR1 is LNHDA and CDR2 is SQIVND (reference sequence). V shed 3 bases and J shed 6 bases, with 20 bases lying between them. The CDR3 loop reads CASSIDEREGEDGYTF. The DNA of the CDR3 is TGTGCCAGTAGTATTGATGAAAGGGAGGGTGAAGATGGCTACACCTTC.

The chain uses TRBV4-2 and TRBJ2-7; 8 bases fit TRBD2. Germline V lookup: CDR1 LGHNA, CDR2 YNFKEQ. Germline trimming cut 4 bases from V and 4 bases from J; bases unmatched to any gene: 9. The CDR3 spans 15 residues. The CDR3: CASSRNAGGDYEQYF. CDR3 coding DNA: TGTGCCAGCAGCCGAAACGCGGGGGGTGATTACGAGCAGTACTTC.

This clone has just one count. The chain recombines TRBV5-1 with TRBJ1-6; D is uncertain. Per germline, CDR1 SGHRS and CDR2 YFSETQ. Trimming took 1 base from V and 6 from J, leaving 11 bases between them. This CDR3 contains 15 residues. CDR3 sequence: CASSLSQDFNSPLHF. CDR3 coding DNA: TGCGCCAGCAGCTTGAGTCAGGACTTTAATTCACCCCTCCACTTT.